Below, 20 T cell receptor beta chains from the same sample are listed, as sequenced in a study of early T cells in non-severe SARS-CoV-2 infection. One entry per CDR3 protein results from TCRdb running MiXCR on the 5' RACE reads. Of 70,000 to 90,000 distinct CDR3 sequences listed, roughly a sixth are singletons. The sequenced sample consisted of whole blood. The source is an adult who was a healthcare worker with PCR-confirmed SARS-CoV-2 infection or an uninfected control (not recorded which).

This clonotype was counted only a few times. The rearrangement links TRBV7-8 to TRBJ2-2; a weak D match, TRBD1 (5 bases). Germline CDR1 and CDR2: SGHVS and FQNEAQ. CDR3 size: 15 residues. Trimming removed 2 bases at V and 5 bases at J, with 12 bases between. The CDR3 loop reads CASSLRGTVTGELFF. CDR3 DNA sequence: TGTGCCAGCAGCTTAAGGGGTACAGTAACCGGGGAGCTGTTTTTT.

This clonotype was observed a handful of times. The rearrangement links TRBV6-2 or TRBV6-3 to TRBJ2-7; TRBD1 is a possible D gene (5 bases). The CDR3 runs to 14 residues. Germline CDR1 and CDR2: MNHEY and SVGEGT. Between the trimmed V and J ends, which lost 0 bases and 0 bases, there was a span of 6 bases. The CDR3 nucleotides read TGTGCCAGCAGTTACTCGGACAACTCCTACGAGCAGTACTTC. Translating it yields CASSYSDNSYEQYF.

This clonotype has a handful of counts. V is TRBV20-1 and J is TRBJ2-3, with a tentative D call TRBD1 (5 bases). Per germline, CDR1 DFQATT and CDR2 SNEGSKA (reference sequence). The CDR3 has 17 amino acids. With 0 bases removed from V and 2 bases from J, the gap between germline ends came to 18 bases. CDR3 sequence (DNA): TGCAGTGCTAGAGATAGCCAGGACAACCGACCCACAGATACGCAGTATTTT. Residues: CSARDSQDNRPTDTQYF.

This chain links TRBV6-2 or TRBV6-3 with TRBJ2-7, with 11 bases aligning to TRBD2. J gave up 4 bases and V 10 bases, and 6 bases lay outside the gene matches. Germline V gives CDR1 MNHEY, CDR2 SVGEGT. The CDR3 has 13 amino acids. CDR3 nucleotide sequence: TGTGCCACTAGCGGGAGGAGGGAGTACGAGCAGTACTTC. This codes for CATSGRREYEQYF.

The CDR3 bases are TGTGCCAGCAGCCAAGGCAGCAGCCTCCAGTACTTC. Protein product: CASSQGSSLQYF. J is TRBJ2-5 and V is TRBV14, with D unresolved. Deletions cut 1 base from V and 10 bases from J, with 10 bases between. CDR1 and CDR2 (germline): SGHDN, FVKESK. The CDR3 spans 12 residues.

Only a few counts were recorded for this clonotype. This chain uses TRBV5-1 with TRBJ2-1; no clear D gene. Germline V gene data show CDR1 as SGHRS and CDR2 as YFSETQ. The CDR3 is made up of 15 amino acids. The ends were cut back, 4 bases at V and 0 bases at J, with 11 bases in the middle. CDR3 protein: CASSQDPGSYNEQFF. CDR3 DNA: TGCGCCAGCAGCCAGGACCCGGGCTCCTACAATGAGCAGTTCTTC.

The chain uses TRBV6-2 or TRBV6-3 and TRBJ2-7; D remains unclear. V lost 6 bases, J lost 2 bases, and 8 bases lay in between. The CDR3 has 12 amino acids. The germline V gene encodes CDR1 MNHEY and CDR2 SVGEGT. The CDR3 reads CASSHSPYEQYF. The DNA for the CDR3 is TGTGCCAGCAGCCACAGCCCCTACGAGCAGTACTTC.

The chain links TRBV5-1 to TRBJ1-4; D is uncertain. V gave up 0 bases and J gave up 0 bases, with 9 bases separating them. The CDR3 contains 16 residues. In germline, CDR1 is SGHRS, CDR2 YFSETQ. CDR3 DNA: TGCGCCAGCAGCTTGGCCGGAAGCACAACTAATGAAAAACTGTTTTTT. Amino acid sequence: CASSLAGSTTNEKLFF. Using reference TRBV5-1 and TRBJ1-4 for the parts outside the CDR3, the full variable domain is KAGVTQTPRYLIKTRGQQVTLSCSPISGHRSVSWYQQTPGQGLQFLFEYFSETQRNKGNFPGRFSGRQFSNSRSEMNVSTLELGDSALYLCASSLAGSTTNEKLFFGSGTQLSVL.

This chain connects TRBV29-1 to TRBJ2-1; 11 positions agree with TRBD1. CDR3 length: 15 residues. From germline, CDR1 is SQVTM and CDR2 ANQGSEA. The ends lost 7 bases at V and 9 bases at J; junction bases unmatched: 14. Written as DNA, the CDR3 is TGCAGCGCCGACGGGACGGGACAGGGGGGGATTGAGCAGTTCTTC. Translation gives CSADGTGQGGIEQFF.

This clonotype was seen repeatedly, ten times or more. The chain has TRBV5-4 and TRBJ1-4; TRBD1 matches at 9 bases. The CDR3 length is 13 residues. With 4 bases clipped from V and 6 bases from J, the junction kept 1 base outside the gene matches. Germline CDR1 reads SGHNT; CDR2 reads YYREEE (reference sequence). CDR3 in amino acids: CASSRTGDEKLFF. CDR3 coding DNA: TGTGCCAGCAGCCGGACAGGGGATGAAAAACTGTTTTTT.

This clonotype showed up just a few times. The DNA of the CDR3 is TGTGCCAGCAGCCCCCCGACAGGGAAAGAGACCCAGTACTTC. Its translation is CASSPPTGKETQYF. The chain has TRBV7-2 and TRBJ2-5; 7 positions match TRBD1. This CDR3 has 14 residues. The V and J ends lost 5 bases and 3 bases, in that order; junction bases with no gene match: 6. Germline V gene data show CDR1 as SGHTA and CDR2 as FQGNSA. The entire variable domain, with the rest obtained from reference TRBV7-2 and TRBJ2-5, is as follows: GAGVSQSPSNKVTEKGKDVELRCDPISGHTALYWYRQSLGQGLEFLIYFQGNSAPDKSGLPSDRFSAERTGGSVSTLTIQRTQQEDSAVYLCASSPPTGKETQYFGPGTRLLVL.

A single count supports this clonotype. V gene TRBV30 combines with J gene TRBJ1-1, with D uncertain. Trimming cost V 3 bases and J 5 bases, with 7 bases left between them. Germline CDR1 reads GTSNPN; CDR2 reads SVGIG (reference sequence). There are 11 residues in the CDR3. The CDR3 DNA follows: TGTGCCTGGAGCAGACAAACTGAAGCTTTCTTT. This codes for CAWSRQTEAFF.

This clonotype was observed many times. The rearrangement joins TRBV12-3 or TRBV12-4 to TRBJ2-7; D unresolved. The CDR3 is made up of 13 amino acids. V shed 6 bases and J shed 2 bases, with 11 bases lying between them. This CDR3 reads CASSLAETYEQYF. The CDR3 bases are TGTGCCAGCAGCCTCGCCGAAACCTACGAGCAGTACTTC.

The rearrangement links TRBV29-1 to TRBJ1-1; TRBD1 matches at 9 bases. CDR3 length: 12 amino acids. Unmatched junction bases numbered 9, after V lost 6 bases and J lost 10 bases. Germline-derived CDR1 and CDR2 are SQVTM and ANQGSEA. The CDR3 DNA reads TGCAGCGTGTACCGGGACAGGGAAGGAGCTTTCTTT. Encoded protein: CSVYRDREGAFF.

This clonotype was counted a few times. The chain employs TRBV28 and TRBJ2-5; no definite D call. V was clipped by 2 bases and J by 5 bases, with 12 bases between them. Germline V gene data show CDR1 as MDHEN and CDR2 as SYDVKM. The CDR3 consists of 14 residues. CDR3 sequence: CASSLVGSDETQYF. For the CDR3, the DNA is TGTGCCAGCAGTTTAGTGGGGTCGGACGAGACCCAGTACTTC.

This clonotype was counted a few times. The rearrangement joins TRBV5-4 to TRBJ1-1; D unclear. The CDR3 sequence is 16 residues long. The germline V gene has CDR1 SGHNT and CDR2 YYREEE (reference sequence). V was trimmed by 4 bases and J by 4 bases, leaving 20 bases between them. The DNA for the CDR3 is TGTGCCAGCAGCGGCGAGTACGAGGGAGGAGGCACTGAAGCTTTCTTT. Residues: CASSGEYEGGGTEAFF.

This clonotype came up many times. The chain couples TRBV19 to TRBJ2-1; weak D call: TRBD2 (6 bases). The V gene's germline CDR1 is LNHDA and CDR2 SQIVND (reference sequence). The V end lost 6 bases, the J end lost 10 bases, and 10 bases lay between the germline ends. The CDR3 loop spans 11 amino acids. This CDR3 reads CASRRGAEQFF. The CDR3 DNA follows: TGTGCCAGTAGGCGGGGAGCCGAGCAGTTCTTC. Based on the CDR3 plus reference TRBV19 and TRBJ2-1, the full variable domain is DGGITQSPKYLFRKEGQNVTLSCEQNLNHDAMYWYRQDPGQGLRLIYYSQIVNDFQKGDIAEGYSVSREKKESFPLTVTSAQKNPTAFYLCASRRGAEQFFGPGTRLTVL.

V usage is TRBV29-1 and J usage is TRBJ1-2; D gene ambiguous. The CDR3 has 12 residues. Trimming shortened V by 5 bases and J by 1 base, and 8 bases separated the two germline ends. Germline values: CDR1 SQVTM, CDR2 ANQGSEA. The CDR3 region has the DNA TGCAGCGTTTTACAGCTTAACTATGGCTACACCTTC. Encoded protein: CSVLQLNYGYTF.

This chain connects TRBV29-1 to TRBJ2-7, with D tentatively TRBD1 (5 bases). Germline CDR1 is SQVTM and CDR2 is ANQGSEA. CDR3 length: 13 amino acids. V lost 5 bases and J lost 0, with 11 bases in between. CDR3 coding DNA: TGCAGCGTTAAGACAGTTAACTCCTACGAGCAGTACTTC. Protein sequence: CSVKTVNSYEQYF.

The sample holds one count of this clonotype. V is TRBV27 and J is TRBJ2-7; D unresolved. CDR1 is MNHEY and CDR2 is SMNVEV in the germline V gene (reference sequence). The CDR3 extends over 11 amino acids. V lost 3 bases and J lost 7, with 7 bases in between. The CDR3 DNA follows: TGTGCCAGCAGTTTCGGATTTGAGCAGTACTTC. Translating gives CASSFGFEQYF.